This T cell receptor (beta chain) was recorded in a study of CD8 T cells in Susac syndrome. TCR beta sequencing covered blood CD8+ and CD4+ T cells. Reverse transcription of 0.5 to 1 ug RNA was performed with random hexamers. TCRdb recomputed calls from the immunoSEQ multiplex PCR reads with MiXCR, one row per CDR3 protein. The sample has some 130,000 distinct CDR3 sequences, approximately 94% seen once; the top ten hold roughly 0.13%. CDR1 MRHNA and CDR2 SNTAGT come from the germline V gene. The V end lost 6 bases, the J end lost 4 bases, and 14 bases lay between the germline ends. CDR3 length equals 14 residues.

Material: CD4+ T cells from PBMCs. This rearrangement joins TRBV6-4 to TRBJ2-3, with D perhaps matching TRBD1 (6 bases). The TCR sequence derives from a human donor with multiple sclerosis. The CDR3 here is CASSRDSGADTQYF. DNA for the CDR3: TGTGCCAGCAGCAGGGATTCAGGGGCAGATACGCAGTATTTT.